This TCR beta chain was identified in a study of siplizumab effects on memory and regulatory T cells (dated by TCRdb to the late 2010s). General notes on the study: The effect of the anti-CD2 antibody siplizumab on alloreactive T-cell subsets was examined in allogeneic mixed lymphocyte reactions constructed from human PBMCs.

Comments on this clone: The target of this receptor is not known. Nothing much larger sits one base from this clone, and base qualities are not available.

Sorted unstimulated T cells and proliferating T cells recovered from mixed lymphocyte reactions were subjected to TCRbeta CDR3 sequencing. Fresh whole blood from fewer than 12 HLA-typed healthy donors was used to isolate PBMCs. To map where alloreactive clones came from, unstimulated CD4+ non-regulatory T cells were FACS-sorted. Results and caveats for the whole study, not just this receptor: Compared with memory T cells, unstimulated naive T cells appeared more diverse, and naive cells seemed to make a substantial contribution to the alloresponse. Because sequences at frequencies below about 10^-5 were poorly captured, only a minor fraction of alloreactive clones could be mapped back to unstimulated subsets. Among mappable alloreactive CD4+ clones, the Treg-derived fraction averaged approximately 63% with siplizumab versus around 25% in control reactions. The cumulative frequency of alloreactive sequences traceable to unstimulated CD4+ memory T cells was significantly reduced by siplizumab. No functional confirmation was obtained for the suppressive function of proliferating Tregs from siplizumab cultures. A naive or memory phenotype could not be assigned to roughly 75-96% of proliferating CD4+ or CD8+ clones.

Libraries were made using the immunoSEQ multiplex PCR assay. Roughly 100,000 TCR templates per sample were assayed on the deep sequencing platform. Genomic DNA extracted from sorted T cells was used for TCRbeta CDR3 sequencing. The paper's processing steps were these. Clonal analysis of TCRbeta CDR3 data was done in the R programming language. Alloreactive CD4+ and CD8+ clones were defined by comparing unstimulated samples with post-reaction CFSE-low samples. By matching sequences to the repertoires of sorted unstimulated Treg and non-Treg cells, each alloreactive CD4+ clone was assigned a regulatory or non-regulatory origin. TCRdb took over this immuneACCESS table, retaining in-frame rearrangements with V and J assigned. Such tables are incomplete; in checked studies, under half of the missing clones stem from an unresolved V gene, and the remainder is unexplained. V and J calls plus clone size are reproduced from that table; the DNA served to infer D and trimming. The sample data list more than 90,000 clones, and about 94% of these were observed just once. 1% to 1.5% of the sample rests with the top ten.

Sequences SGHTA (CDR1) and FQGTGA (CDR2) are obtained from the germline V gene. Trimming costs V 5 bases and J 2 bases, and their ends lie 16 bases apart. From its cysteine to its phenylalanine, the CDR3 spans 17 amino acids. The kept DNA is CDR3 alone, 51 bases in frame from the first base. The specimen was non-Treg CD4+ T cells sorted from blood. What this sample's cell subset or site label stands for: FACS-sorted unstimulated CD4+ non-regulatory T cells. The TCR was taken from a human donor in good health. The V and J genes are TRBV7-3 and TRBJ2-6; the D segment could be TRBD1, given 7 matching bases. The CDR3 reads as follows: CASSPHPGGTGANVLTF. The sequence in DNA is TGTGCCAGCAGCCCGCACCCAGGGGGGACTGGGGCCAACGTCCTGACTTTC.